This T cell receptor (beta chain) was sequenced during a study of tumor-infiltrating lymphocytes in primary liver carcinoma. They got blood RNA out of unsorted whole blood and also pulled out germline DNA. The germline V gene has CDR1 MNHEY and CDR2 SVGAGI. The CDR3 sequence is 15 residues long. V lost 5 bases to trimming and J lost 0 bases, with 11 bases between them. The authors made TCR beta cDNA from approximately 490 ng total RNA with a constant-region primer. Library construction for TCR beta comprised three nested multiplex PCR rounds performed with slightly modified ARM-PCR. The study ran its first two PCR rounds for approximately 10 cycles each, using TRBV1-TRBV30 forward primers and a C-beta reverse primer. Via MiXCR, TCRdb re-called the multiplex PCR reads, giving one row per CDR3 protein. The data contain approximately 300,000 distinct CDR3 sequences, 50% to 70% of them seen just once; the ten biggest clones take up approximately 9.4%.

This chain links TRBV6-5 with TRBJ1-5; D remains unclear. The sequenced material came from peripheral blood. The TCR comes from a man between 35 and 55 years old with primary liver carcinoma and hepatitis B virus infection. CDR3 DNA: TGTGCCAGCAGTCGGTTCCTATATAGCAATCAGCCCCAGCATTTT. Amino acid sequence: CASSRFLYSNQPQHF.